This T cell receptor (beta chain) was identified during a study of T-cell reconstitution after alpha-beta-depleted transplantation in children. Broader study findings: At around two months after transplant, the alpha-beta T cells were reportedly derived from several hundred expanded clones that came from non-depleted graft cells. One year after transplant, T-cell counts and diversity came mostly from newly produced T cells.

Unique molecular identifiers were used to barcode this TCRbeta library. MiXCR was run by TCRdb on the PCR reads, yielding one entry per CDR3 protein. The table includes 700,000 or so distinct CDR3 sequences, around 13% detected once. The sample holds a few counts of this clonotype. Its antigen is not identified. Sequenced material: PBMCs, taken before TCRalphabeta/CD19-depleted stem cell transplant. The sequence came from a girl aged 2-10 years with congenital amegakaryocytic thrombocytopenia, due to receive a stem cell transplant.

The DNA for the CDR3 is TGTGCCAGCAGCTTATCAGGTCCGGGACAAGAGACCCAGTACTTC. This sequence encodes CASSLSGPGQETQYF. The genes are TRBV7-3 and TRBJ2-5, with D possibly matching TRBD2 (5 bases). This CDR3 has 15 residues. CDR1 SGHTA and CDR2 FQGTGA come from the germline V gene. V was pared by 2 bases and J by 2 bases, with 12 bases between.